Below, one T cell receptor (beta chain) is given with its context. Its specificity is not known. J gave up 4 bases and V 3 bases, and 5 bases lay outside the gene matches. The CDR3 spans 15 residues. Germline V gene data show CDR1 as MNHNS and CDR2 as SASEGT. These data belong to a study of read filtering for tumor transcriptome and immune sequencing. General observations from the study: IR-seq and RNA-seq agreed better without single-read clonotypes. Even smaller IR-seq throughput identified most shared clonotypes. The CD138-negative fraction was mixed bone marrow immune cells, not pure T cells.

The library was built from roughly 400 ng RNA with molecular barcoded adaptors for alpha/delta and beta/gamma chains. MiXCR, run by TCRdb on the reads, gives a single entry per CDR3 protein. The table records 30,000 to 40,000 distinct CDR3 sequences, approximately 14% of them present only once. The TCR comes from a donor over 35 with multiple myeloma. The genes are TRBV6-1 and TRBJ2-3, with TRBD2 identical over 9 bases. What was sequenced was a population of CD138-negative cells sorted from bone marrow. This CDR3 reads CASSEQAGGADTQYF. In DNA form, the CDR3 reads TGTGCCAGCAGTGAGCAAGCGGGGGGTGCAGATACGCAGTATTTT.